This T cell receptor beta chain came from a study of shared clonotypes between healthy human individuals. About the research overall: The donors, two women and a few men, were aged 18 to 49.

Trimming cost V 0 bases and J 6 bases, with 16 bases left between them. The CDR3 is made up of 16 amino acids. The germline gives CDR1 SGHRS, CDR2 YFSETQ. The assay ran at deep level. Researchers divided each subset's genomic DNA evenly across several immunoSEQ plates. The replicate PCRs on unsorted PBMC were given 250 to 300 ng DNA, which is some 28,000 T cell genomes. Repertoires were generated with immunoSEQ multiplex PCR, while TCRdb's copy carries only in-frame clones and drops some. The sample contains 520,000 or so clones, more than 65% of which appear only once. V and J are TRBV5-1 and TRBJ2-1; D may be TRBD1 or TRBD2 (5 bases each). The receptor was derived from a middle-aged woman in good health. Some clones in this sample may be carry-over from other donors' samples. Input material: PBMCs. CDR3 in DNA: TGCGCCAGCAGCTTGGGTTGGGGGTTGAGTGGCAATGAGCAGTTCTTC. This gives the protein CASSLGWGLSGNEQFF.